The clone carrying this TCR beta chain was seen only a few times. The antigen is undetermined. The data are from a study of T-cell reconstitution after alpha-beta-depleted transplantation in children. Findings and limits, study-wide: Some patients showed high day-60 TCRbeta diversity, which derived from surviving recipient T cells and thymic progenitors. One year after transplant, T-cell counts and diversity came mostly from newly produced T cells. Expanded graft clones, several hundred of them, were reportedly the source of alpha-beta T cells about two months after transplant.

The CDR3 loop spans 17 amino acids. CDR1 is SGHDN, CDR2 FVKESK, per germline. V lost 4 bases and J lost 5; bases outside the gene matches: 11. During its preparation, the TCRbeta library received unique molecular identifiers. TCRdb re-analysed the PCR reads in MiXCR, keeping a single row per CDR3 protein. The sample consists of fewer than 550,000 distinct CDR3 sequences, roughly 10% of them appearing once. The source was PBMCs, mostly from graft donor cells, collected 180 days after TCRalphabeta/CD19-depleted stem cell transplant. The receptor was isolated from a female patient younger than 10 who had a stem cell transplant for aplastic anemia, so the T cells may come from the graft donor. J is TRBJ2-2 and V is TRBV14, with TRBD2 matching 9 bases. DNA for the CDR3: TGTGCCAGCAGCCTTCCGGGACTAGCTCATATTACCGGGGAGCTGTTTTTT. Its translation: CASSLPGLAHITGELFF.